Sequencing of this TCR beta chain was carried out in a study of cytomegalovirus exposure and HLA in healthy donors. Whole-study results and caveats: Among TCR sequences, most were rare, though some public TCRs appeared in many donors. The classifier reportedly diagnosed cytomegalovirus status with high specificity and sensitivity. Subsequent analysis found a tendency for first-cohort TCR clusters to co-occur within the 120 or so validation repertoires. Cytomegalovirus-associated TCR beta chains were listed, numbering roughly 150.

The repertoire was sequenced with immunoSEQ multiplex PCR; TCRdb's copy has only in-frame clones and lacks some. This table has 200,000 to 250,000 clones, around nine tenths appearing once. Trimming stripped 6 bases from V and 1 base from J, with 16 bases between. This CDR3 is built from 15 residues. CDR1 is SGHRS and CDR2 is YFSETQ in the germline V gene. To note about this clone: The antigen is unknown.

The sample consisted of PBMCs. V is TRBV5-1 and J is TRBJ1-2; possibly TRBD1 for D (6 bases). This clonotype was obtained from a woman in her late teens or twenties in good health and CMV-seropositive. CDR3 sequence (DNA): TGCGCCAGCACCCCGAGGGGGGGGATTAACTATGGCTACACCTTC. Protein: CASTPRGGINYGYTF.